Below, one TCR beta chain is given with its context. Germline V gene lookup returns CDR1 LNHNV and CDR2 YYDKDF (reference sequence). Trimming cost V 6 bases and J 4 bases, with 10 bases left between them. This CDR3 contains 13 residues. This sample was included in a study of T cell changes during pregnancy in multiple sclerosis. The table came from immunoSEQ multiplex PCR; TCRdb's copy has only in-frame clones and leaves some out. The top ten clones hold around 0.92% of a sample with roughly 100,000 clones, approximately 90% of them seen once. The V and J genes are TRBV15 and TRBJ1-5; no firm D call. This TCR came from a female donor with multiple sclerosis, enrolled in a pregnancy study. Sample: peripheral blood, taken after pregnancy. CDR3 nucleotides: TGTGCCACCAGAGTCCGGGGAAATCAGCCCCAGCATTTT. It specifies CATRVRGNQPQHF. Full variable domain (missing parts from reference TRBV15 and TRBJ1-5): DAMVIQNPRYQVTQFGKPVTLSCSQTLNHNVMYWYQQKSSQAPKLLFHYYDKDFNNEADTPDNFQSRRPNTSFCFLDIRSPGLGDTAMYLCATRVRGNQPQHFGDGTRLSIL.